Reported below is one T cell receptor beta chain. Its cognate antigen is unknown. This entry is derived from a study of PD-L1 blockade in urothelial cancer. Study-level background: Administration of atezolizumab to patients began in about 2014, at 1,200 mg intravenously every 3 weeks. Median blood clonality was roughly 0.072, with tens of thousands of unique TCRs. Study-wide points: Better survival was predicted by below-median pretreatment blood TCR clonality.

CDR1 is SGHRS and CDR2 is YFSETQ in the germline V gene. The J segment lost 2 bases and the V segment lost 5 bases, leaving 5 bases of the junction unmatched. The CDR3 spans 14 residues. Measured with immunoSEQ multiplex PCR; TCRdb has only the in-frame clones, and not every one. The table has tens of thousands of clones, approximately 86% seen once; the top ten hold 3.7%. The J gene is TRBJ2-7, the V gene TRBV5-1; 9 bases line up with TRBD1. This TCR came from a man between 50 and 59 years old with urothelial cancer. The sample was PBMCs, taken around atezolizumab (anti-PD-L1) treatment. The CDR3 coding sequence is TGCGCCAGCAGGACGGGACAGGGAACCTACGAGCAGTACTTC. As protein: CASRTGQGTYEQYF.